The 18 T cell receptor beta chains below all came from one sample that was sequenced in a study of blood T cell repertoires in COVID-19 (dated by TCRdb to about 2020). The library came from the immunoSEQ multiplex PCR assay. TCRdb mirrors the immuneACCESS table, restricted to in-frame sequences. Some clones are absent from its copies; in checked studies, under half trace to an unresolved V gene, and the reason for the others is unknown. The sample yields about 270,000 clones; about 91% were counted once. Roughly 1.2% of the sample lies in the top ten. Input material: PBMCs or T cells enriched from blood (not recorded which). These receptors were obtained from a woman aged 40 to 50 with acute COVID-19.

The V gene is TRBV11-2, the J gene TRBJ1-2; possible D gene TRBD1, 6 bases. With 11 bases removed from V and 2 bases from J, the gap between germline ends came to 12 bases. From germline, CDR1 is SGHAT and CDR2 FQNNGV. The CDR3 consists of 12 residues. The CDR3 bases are TGTGCCTCCACAGGGCCCAACTATGGCTACACCTTC. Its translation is CASTGPNYGYTF.

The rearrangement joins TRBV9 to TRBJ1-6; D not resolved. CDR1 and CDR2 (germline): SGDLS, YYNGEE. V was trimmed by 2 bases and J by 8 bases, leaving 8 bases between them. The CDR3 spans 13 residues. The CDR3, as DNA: TGTGCCAGCAGCGTCCAGAACGATTCACCCCTCCACTTT. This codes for CASSVQNDSPLHF.

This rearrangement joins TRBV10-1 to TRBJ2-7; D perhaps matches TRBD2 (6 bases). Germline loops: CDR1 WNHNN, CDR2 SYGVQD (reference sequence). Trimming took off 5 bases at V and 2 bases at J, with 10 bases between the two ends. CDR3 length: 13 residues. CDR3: CASSRDFTYEQYF. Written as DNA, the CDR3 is TGCGCCAGCAGTCGGGACTTTACCTACGAGCAGTACTTC.

This CDR3 reads CASSERMGYNYGYTF. Here the CDR3 DNA reads TGTGCCAGCAGTGAACGGATGGGCTACAACTATGGCTACACCTTC. The chain recombines TRBV6-1 with TRBJ1-2; D is uncertain. V shed 2 bases and J shed 2 bases, with 12 bases lying between them. The CDR3 contains 15 residues. Germline CDR1 is MNHNS and CDR2 is SASEGT.

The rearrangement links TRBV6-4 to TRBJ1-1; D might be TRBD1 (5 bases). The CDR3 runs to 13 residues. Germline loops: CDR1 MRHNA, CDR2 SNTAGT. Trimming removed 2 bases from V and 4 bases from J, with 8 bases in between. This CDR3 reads CASSDRGVTEAFF. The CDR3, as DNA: TGTGCCAGCAGTGACAGGGGCGTCACTGAAGCTTTCTTT.

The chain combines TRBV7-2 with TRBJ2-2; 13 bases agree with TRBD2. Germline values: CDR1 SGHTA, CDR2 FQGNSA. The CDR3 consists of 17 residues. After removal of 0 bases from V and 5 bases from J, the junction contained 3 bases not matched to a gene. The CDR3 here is CASSLAWTSGRTGELFF. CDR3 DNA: TGTGCCAGCAGCTTAGCTTGGACTAGCGGGAGAACCGGGGAGCTGTTTTTT.

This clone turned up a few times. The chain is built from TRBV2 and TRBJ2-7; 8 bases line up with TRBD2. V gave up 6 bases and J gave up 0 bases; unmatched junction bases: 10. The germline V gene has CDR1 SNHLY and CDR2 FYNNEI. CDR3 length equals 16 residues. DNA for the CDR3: TGTGCCAGCAGCGCCGCCGGGAGGGGGGCCTCCTACGAGCAGTACTTC. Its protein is CASSAAGRGASYEQYF.

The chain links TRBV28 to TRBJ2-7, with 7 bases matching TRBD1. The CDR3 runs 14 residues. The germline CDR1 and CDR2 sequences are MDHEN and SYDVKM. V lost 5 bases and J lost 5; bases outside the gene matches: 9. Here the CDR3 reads CASSIQGKGDEQYF. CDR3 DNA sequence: TGTGCCAGCAGTATACAGGGGAAGGGCGACGAGCAGTACTTC.

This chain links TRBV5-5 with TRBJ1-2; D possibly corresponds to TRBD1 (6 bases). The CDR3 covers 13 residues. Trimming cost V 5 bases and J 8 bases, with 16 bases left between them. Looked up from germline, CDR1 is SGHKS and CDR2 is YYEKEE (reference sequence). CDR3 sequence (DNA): TGTGCCAGCAGTCGCGGACAGCAAGGAGGCTACACCTTC. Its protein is CASSRGQQGGYTF.

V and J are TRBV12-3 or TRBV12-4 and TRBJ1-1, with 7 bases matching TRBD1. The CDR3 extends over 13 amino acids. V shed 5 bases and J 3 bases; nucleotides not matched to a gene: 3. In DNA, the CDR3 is TGTGCCAGCAGTACCCAGGGGGACACTGAAGCTTTCTTT. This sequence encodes CASSTQGDTEAFF.

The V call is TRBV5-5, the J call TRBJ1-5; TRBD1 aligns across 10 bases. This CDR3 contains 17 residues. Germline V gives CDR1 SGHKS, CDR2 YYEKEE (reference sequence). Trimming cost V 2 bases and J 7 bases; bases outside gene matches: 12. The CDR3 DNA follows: TGTGCCAGCAGCTTACGTAAAACCGGGACAGGGGACCAGCCCCAGCATTTT. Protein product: CASSLRKTGTGDQPQHF. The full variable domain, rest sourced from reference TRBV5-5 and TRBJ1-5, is DAGVTQSPTHLIKTRGQQVTLRCSPISGHKSVSWYQQVLGQGPQFIFQYYEKEERGRGNFPDRFSARQFPNYSSELNVNALLLGDSALYLCASSLRKTGTGDQPQHFGDGTRLSIL.

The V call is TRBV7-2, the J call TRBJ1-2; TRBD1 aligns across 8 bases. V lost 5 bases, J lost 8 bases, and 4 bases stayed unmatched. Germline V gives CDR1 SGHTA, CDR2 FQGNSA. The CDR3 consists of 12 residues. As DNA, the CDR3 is TGTGCCAGCAGCCGGACAGGGATGGGCTACACCTTC. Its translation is CASSRTGMGYTF.

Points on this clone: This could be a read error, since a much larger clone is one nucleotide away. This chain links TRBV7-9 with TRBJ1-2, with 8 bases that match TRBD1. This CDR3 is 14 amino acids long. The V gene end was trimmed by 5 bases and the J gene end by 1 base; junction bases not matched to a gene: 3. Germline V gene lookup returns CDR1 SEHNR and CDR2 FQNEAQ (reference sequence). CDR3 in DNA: TGTGCCAGCAGCACGGGACAGGTTAACTATGGCTACACCTTC. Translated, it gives CASSTGQVNYGYTF.

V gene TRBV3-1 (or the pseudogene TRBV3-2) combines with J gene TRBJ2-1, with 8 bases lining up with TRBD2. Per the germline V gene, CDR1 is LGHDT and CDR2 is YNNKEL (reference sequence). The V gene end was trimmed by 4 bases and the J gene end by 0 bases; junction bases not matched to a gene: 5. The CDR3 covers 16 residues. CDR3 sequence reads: CASSPSAGGSYNEQFF. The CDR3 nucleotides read TGTGCCAGCAGCCCCTCTGCGGGAGGCTCCTACAATGAGCAGTTCTTC.

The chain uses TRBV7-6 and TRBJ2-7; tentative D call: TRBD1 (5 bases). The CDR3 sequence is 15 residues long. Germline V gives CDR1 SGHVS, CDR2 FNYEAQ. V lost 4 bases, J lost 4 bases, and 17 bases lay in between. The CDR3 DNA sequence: TGTGCCAGCAGCTCCATCTCTAAGGGGTTATACGAGCAGTACTTC. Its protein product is CASSSISKGLYEQYF.

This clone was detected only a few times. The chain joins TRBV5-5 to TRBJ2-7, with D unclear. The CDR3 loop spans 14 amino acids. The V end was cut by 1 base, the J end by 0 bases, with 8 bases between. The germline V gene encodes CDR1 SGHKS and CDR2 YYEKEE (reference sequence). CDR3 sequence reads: CASSLRVNSYEQYF. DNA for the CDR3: TGTGCCAGCAGCTTGCGGGTGAACTCCTACGAGCAGTACTTC. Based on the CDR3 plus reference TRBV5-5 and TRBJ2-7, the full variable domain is DAGVTQSPTHLIKTRGQQVTLRCSPISGHKSVSWYQQVLGQGPQFIFQYYEKEERGRGNFPDRFSARQFPNYSSELNVNALLLGDSALYLCASSLRVNSYEQYFGPGTRLTVT.

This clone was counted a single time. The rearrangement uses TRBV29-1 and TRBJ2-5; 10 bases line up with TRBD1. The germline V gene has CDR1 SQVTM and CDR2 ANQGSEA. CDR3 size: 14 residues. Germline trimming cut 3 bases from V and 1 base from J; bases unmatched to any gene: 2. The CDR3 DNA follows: TGCAGCGTTGACGACAGGGGGCGCCAAGAGACCCAGTACTTC. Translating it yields CSVDDRGRQETQYF.

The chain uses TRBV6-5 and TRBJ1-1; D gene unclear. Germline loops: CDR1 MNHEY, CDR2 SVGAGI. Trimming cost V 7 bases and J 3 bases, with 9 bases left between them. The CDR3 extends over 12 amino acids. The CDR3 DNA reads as TGTGCCAGCATTTCCGGGGACACTGAAGCTTTCTTT. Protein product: CASISGDTEAFF.